The 24 T cell receptor beta chains in this list originate from one sample, sequenced in a study of CXCR3-negative and CXCR3-positive naive CD8 T cells. Overall study findings and caveats: TRB CDR3s were more hydrophobic in CXCR3-positive than in CXCR3-negative naive cells.

The TRB cDNA libraries were prepared by 5' RACE with UMI labels. TCRdb reprocessed the 5' RACE reads and keeps a single row for each CDR3 protein, giving no DNA. Its listing shows some 130,000 distinct CDR3 sequences. No antigen has been identified for these receptors. The source material was naive CXCR3+ CD8+ T cells from blood. Subset given: CD45RO-CCR7+CD27+CD95- naive CD8+ T cells expressing CXCR3 (TNR3+). Receptor source: a human donor in good health. Some clones in this sample may be carry-over from other donors' samples.

The V gene is TRBV7-3, the J gene TRBJ1-2; TCRdb's D call of TRBD1 is untestable without DNA. The CDR3 is 14 residues long. Germline V gene lookup returns CDR1 SGHTA and CDR2 FQGTGA. CDR3 amino acids: CASSPGDQKDGYTF.

The chain combines TRBV20-1 with TRBJ2-3; TCRdb reports TRBD1, a call that lacks DNA to check it against. CDR1 and CDR2 (germline): DFQATT, SNEGSKA (reference sequence). The CDR3 covers 16 residues. The CDR3: CSAPIQGAAPTDTQYF.

This rearrangement joins TRBV21-1 to TRBJ2-7; TCRdb lists TRBD2, though no DNA is available to test this call. TRBV21-1 is a listed pseudogene. The CDR3 totals 15 residues. CDR3 sequence: CASPLRGNSSYEQYF.

The chain recombines TRBV28 with TRBJ2-7; TCRdb returns TRBD2, unconfirmable since there is no DNA. CDR1 is MDHEN and CDR2 is SYDVKM in the germline V gene. The CDR3 sequence is 22 residues long. The CDR3 loop reads CASSFPLDGLAGAKELSYEQYF.

This chain links TRBV4-3 with TRBJ2-7; no DNA is available, so the TRBD2 call from TCRdb remains unchecked. This CDR3 has 15 amino acids. Germline-derived CDR1 and CDR2 are LGHNA and YSLEER. CDR3 loop: CASSQDVAGSAEQYF.

This chain links TRBV5-4 with TRBJ1-1. The germline CDR1 and CDR2 sequences are SGHNT and YYREEE (reference sequence). The CDR3 consists of 16 residues. CDR3 in amino acids: CASSHQIGLMNNEAFF.

CDR3: CASTRGSGANNEQFF. The chain is built from TRBV9 and TRBJ2-1; TCRdb's D gene call, TRBD1, goes unchecked for lack of DNA. The germline gives CDR1 SGDLS, CDR2 YYNGEE. The CDR3 runs to 15 residues.

The V and J genes are TRBV29-1 and TRBJ2-7; TCRdb picks TRBD1, but there is no DNA to check that call. Germline assignment: CDR1 SQVTM and CDR2 ANQGSEA. The CDR3 has 12 residues. CDR3 loop: CSVVRGDYEQYF.

The genes are TRBV5-1 and TRBJ2-1. Germline V gives CDR1 SGHRS, CDR2 YFSETQ. The CDR3 length is 12 residues. This CDR3 reads CASSPDPNEQFF. The complete variable domain, with remaining parts taken from reference TRBV5-1 and TRBJ2-1, reads KAGVTQTPRYLIKTRGQQVTLSCSPISGHRSVSWYQQTPGQGLQFLFEYFSETQRNKGNFPGRFSGRQFSNSRSEMNVSTLELGDSALYLCASSPDPNEQFFGPGTRLTVL.

V gene TRBV12-3 or TRBV12-4 combines with J gene TRBJ2-1; without DNA, the TCRdb call of TRBD1 cannot be checked. The CDR3 consists of 15 residues. The CDR3 region is CASRPGGTGTNEQFF.

This chain joins TRBV4-3 and TRBJ2-3; TCRdb's D call of TRBD1 is untestable without DNA. This CDR3 spans 16 amino acids. CDR1 is LGHNA and CDR2 is YSLEER in the germline V gene. The CDR3: CASSQGPGTGSDTQYF.

The genes are TRBV7-9 and TRBJ2-2; TCRdb's D gene call, TRBD2, goes unchecked for lack of DNA. Germline V gives CDR1 SEHNR, CDR2 FQNEAQ (reference sequence). This CDR3 has 16 residues. The chain's CDR3 is CASSFPKWTSGRELFF.

The chain couples TRBV28 to TRBJ2-1; TCRdb's D gene call, TRBD1, goes unchecked for lack of DNA. In germline, CDR1 is MDHEN, CDR2 SYDVKM. The CDR3 length is 14 residues. The CDR3 sequence is CASRRGTGDNEQFF.

The chain uses TRBV29-1 and TRBJ1-2; lacking DNA, the TRBD1 call made by TCRdb goes unchecked. The CDR3 has 13 amino acids. Germline V gives CDR1 SQVTM, CDR2 ANQGSEA. This CDR3 reads CSAPDRAGLGYTF.

This chain connects TRBV24-1 to TRBJ2-2; TCRdb proposes TRBD1, but this gene call is untestable without DNA. The CDR3 sequence is 16 residues long. From germline, CDR1 is KGHDR and CDR2 SFDVKD. The CDR3 sequence: CATSEGDRALTGELFF.

The V call is TRBV25-1, the J call TRBJ1-1; TCRdb returns TRBD1, unconfirmable since there is no DNA. The CDR3 has 14 amino acids. Germline values: CDR1 MGHDK, CDR2 SYGVNS. The CDR3 is CASNPTGANTEAFF.

The V gene is TRBV20-1, the J gene TRBJ1-6; checking the TCRdb D call of TRBD1 is not possible without DNA. The CDR3 has 14 residues. In germline, CDR1 is DFQATT, CDR2 SNEGSKA (reference sequence). CDR3 loop: CSASLPTGYSPLHF.

The chain combines TRBV7-9 with TRBJ2-5; TCRdb indicates TRBD1, and absent DNA this call remains unverified. The CDR3 is 15 residues long. Germline V CDR1 and CDR2: SEHNR, FQNEAQ (reference sequence). CDR3 sequence: CASMRLWGAGETQYF.

The J gene is TRBJ2-3, the V gene TRBV29-1; lacking DNA, the TRBD2 call made by TCRdb goes unchecked. This CDR3 region has 19 residues. CDR1 is SQVTM, CDR2 ANQGSEA, per germline. The CDR3 loop reads CSVVPASGRGTFSTDRQYF.

V is TRBV5-6 and J is TRBJ1-2. The germline V gene has CDR1 SGHDT and CDR2 YYEEEE. This CDR3 comprises 16 residues. The CDR3 spells CASSLGSPFNYYGYTF.

The chain is built from TRBV23-1 and TRBJ2-7; TCRdb names TRBD1, which stays unverified in the absence of DNA. TRBV23-1 qualifies as an ORF whose function is uncertain. The CDR3 runs to 17 residues. This CDR3 is CASSPPGRPSGNYEQYF.

The chain links TRBV15 to TRBJ2-5; TCRdb's D gene call, TRBD1, goes unchecked for lack of DNA. The germline gives CDR1 LNHNV, CDR2 YYDKDF (reference sequence). The CDR3 is made up of 15 amino acids. The CDR3 region is CATTFGQGAQETQYF. Using reference TRBV15 and TRBJ2-5 for the parts outside the CDR3, the full variable domain is DAMVIQNPRYQVTQFGKPVTLSCSQTLNHNVMYWYQQKSSQAPKLLFHYYDKDFNNEADTPDNFQSRRPNTSFCFLDIRSPGLGDTAMYLCATTFGQGAQETQYFGPGTRLLVL.

V and J are TRBV25-1 and TRBJ2-5; the TCRdb D gene call, TRBD2, has no DNA to confirm it. The germline gives CDR1 MGHDK, CDR2 SYGVNS. The CDR3 has 16 residues. This CDR3 is CASSGQRLAVKETQYF.

The rearrangement uses TRBV7-9 and TRBJ2-1; TCRdb proposes TRBD2, but this gene call is untestable without DNA. Germline V gene data show CDR1 as SEHNR and CDR2 as FQNEAQ (reference sequence). CDR3 length: 15 residues. CDR3 residues: CASSPLAGGDNEQFF.